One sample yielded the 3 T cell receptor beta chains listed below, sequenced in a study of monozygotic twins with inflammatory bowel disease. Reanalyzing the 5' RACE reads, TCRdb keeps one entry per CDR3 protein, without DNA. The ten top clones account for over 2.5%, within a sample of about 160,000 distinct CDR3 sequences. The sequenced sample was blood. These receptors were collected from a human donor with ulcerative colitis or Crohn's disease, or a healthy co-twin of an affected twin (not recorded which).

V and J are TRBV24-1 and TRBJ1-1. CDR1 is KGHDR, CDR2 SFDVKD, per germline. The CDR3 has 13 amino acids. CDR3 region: CATSDLGFSQAFF.

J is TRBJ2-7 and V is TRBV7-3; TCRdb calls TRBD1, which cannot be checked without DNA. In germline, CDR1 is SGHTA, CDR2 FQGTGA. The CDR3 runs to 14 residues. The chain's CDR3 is CASSLQGVSYEQYF.

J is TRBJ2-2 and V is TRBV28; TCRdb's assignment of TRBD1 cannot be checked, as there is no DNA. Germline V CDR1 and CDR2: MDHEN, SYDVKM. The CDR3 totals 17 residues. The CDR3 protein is CASSLFGLLRGTGELFF.